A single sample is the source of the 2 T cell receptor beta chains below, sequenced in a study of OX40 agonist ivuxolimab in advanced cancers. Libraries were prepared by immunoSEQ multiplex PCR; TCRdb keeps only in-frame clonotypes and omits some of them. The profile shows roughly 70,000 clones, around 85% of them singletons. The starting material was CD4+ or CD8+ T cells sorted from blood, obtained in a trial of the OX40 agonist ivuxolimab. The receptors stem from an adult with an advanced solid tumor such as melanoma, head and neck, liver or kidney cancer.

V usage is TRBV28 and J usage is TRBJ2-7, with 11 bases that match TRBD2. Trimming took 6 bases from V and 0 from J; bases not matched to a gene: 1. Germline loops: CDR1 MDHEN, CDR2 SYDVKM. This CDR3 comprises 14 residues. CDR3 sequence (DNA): TGTGCCAGCAGGCTAGCGGGGGGCTCCTACGAGCAGTACTTC. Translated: CASRLAGGSYEQYF.

The DNA for the CDR3 is TGTGCCTGGAGGGATACGACTGTTCGTAATGATGGCTACACCTTC. Translating gives CAWRDTTVRNDGYTF. This rearrangement joins TRBV30 to TRBJ1-2; D gene uncertain. Germline assignment: CDR1 GTSNPN and CDR2 SVGIG (reference sequence). The CDR3 totals 15 residues. The V end lost 3 bases, the J end lost 6 bases, and 20 bases lay between the germline ends.